The sequence of this TCR beta chain was determined in a study of shared clonotypes between healthy human individuals. Overall study findings and caveats: Apart from blood, nothing was sampled; tissue repertoires likely differ. When compared with the clonotypes that were shared by all four sorted-subset donors, the non-shared clonotypes turned out to have lower generation probabilities.

CDR3 length equals 15 residues. Germline lookup yields CDR1 SGHTA and CDR2 FQGNSA. Several immunoSEQ plates held equal portions of the genomic DNA taken from each subset. Original processing methods: For the immunoSEQ data, sequences were junction-only without quality scores, so filtering differed. Libraries were prepared by immunoSEQ multiplex PCR; TCRdb keeps only in-frame clonotypes and omits some of them. V and J calls plus clone size are reproduced from that table; the DNA served to infer D and trimming. The sample lists some 1,600,000 clones; 95% to 99% were seen once. On this clone itself: Antigen: not known. One end of the junction fails to match germline, which may point to a read error.

The TCR comes from a man aged 25 to 40 in good health. V gene TRBV7-2 combines with J gene TRBJ2-1, with D perhaps being TRBD1 or TRBD2 (6 bases each). The sequenced material came from naive CD4+ T cells sorted from blood. Subset defined: CD45RA+ positively selected. CDR3 region: CASSLALGGYNEQFF. The CDR3 nucleotides are TGTGCCAGCAGCCTAGCGCTAGGGGGGTACAATGAGCAGTTCTTC.